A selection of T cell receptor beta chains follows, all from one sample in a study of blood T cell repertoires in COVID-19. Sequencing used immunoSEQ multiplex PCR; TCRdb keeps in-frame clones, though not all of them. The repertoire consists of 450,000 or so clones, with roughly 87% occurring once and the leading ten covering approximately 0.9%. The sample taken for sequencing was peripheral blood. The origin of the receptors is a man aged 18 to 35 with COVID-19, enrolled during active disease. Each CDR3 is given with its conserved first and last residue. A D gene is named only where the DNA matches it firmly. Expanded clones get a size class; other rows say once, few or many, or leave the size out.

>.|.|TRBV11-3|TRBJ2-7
TGTGCCAGCAGCTTAAGGGAGCGCGAGCAGTACTTC
CASSLREREQYF
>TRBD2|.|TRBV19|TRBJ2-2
TGTGCCAGTAGTATTGGGACTAGGGGAAAGGCCGGGGAGCTGTTTTTT
CASSIGTRGKAGELFF
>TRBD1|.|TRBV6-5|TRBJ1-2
TGTGCCAGCAGTTACTCGACAGGGGGGGTTGGCTACACCTTC
CASSYSTGGVGYTF
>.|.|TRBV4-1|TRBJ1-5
TGCGCCAGCAGCCAAAGCACAGGGTTTGGCAATCAGCCCCAGCATTTT
CASSQSTGFGNQPQHF
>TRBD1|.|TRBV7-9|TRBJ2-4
TGTGCCAGCAGCTCCACCTTACAGGGGGCGTCTCGGGACATTCAGTACTTC
CASSSTLQGASRDIQYF
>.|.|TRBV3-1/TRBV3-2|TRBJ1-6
TGTGCCAGCAGCCAAGCGCACTTAGGGGTGGATTCACCCCTCCACTTT
CASSQAHLGVDSPLHF
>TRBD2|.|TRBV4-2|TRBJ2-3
TGTGCCAGCAGCCAGGGGACTAGCGGGGGGGCCGATACGCAGTATTTT
CASSQGTSGGADTQYF
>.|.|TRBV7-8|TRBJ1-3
TGTGCCAGCAGCCTACAGAGCTCTGGAAACACCATATATTTT
CASSLQSSGNTIYF
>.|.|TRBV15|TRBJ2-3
TGTGCCACCAGCAGTGCCTCGGGAGCGGGTAGCACAGATACGCAGTATTTT
CATSSASGAGSTDTQYF
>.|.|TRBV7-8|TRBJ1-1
TGTGCCAGCTCGCGCGGGGTCACCATGAACACTGAAGCTTTCTTT
CASSRGVTMNTEAFF
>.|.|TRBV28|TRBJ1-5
TGTGCCAGCAGTCTCCCGGGGTACATCCAGCCCCAGCATTTT
CASSLPGYIQPQHF
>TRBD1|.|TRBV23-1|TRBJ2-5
TGCGCCAGCAGTTCGCGGACAGGGAGGGAGACCCAGTACTTC
CASSSRTGRETQYF
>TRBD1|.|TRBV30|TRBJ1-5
TGTGCCTGGAGCAGGGGACAGGCAAATCAGCCCCAGCATTTT
CAWSRGQANQPQHF
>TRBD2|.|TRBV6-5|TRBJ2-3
TGTGCCAGCAGCCGGAGCGGGAGTCGGGCAGATACGCAGTATTTT
CASSRSGSRADTQYF
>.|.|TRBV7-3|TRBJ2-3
TGTGCCAGCAGCCGCGAAGCAGGGATCGTTGCAGATACGCAGTATTTT
CASSREAGIVADTQYF
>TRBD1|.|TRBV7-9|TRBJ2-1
TGTGCCAGCACCGGGACAGGCCCCAAAACCTCCTACAATGAGCAGTTCTTC
CASTGTGPKTSYNEQFF
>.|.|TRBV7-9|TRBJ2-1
TGTGCCAGCAGCTTAGAATTCGGGGGAATGACCTACAATGAGCAGTTCTTC
CASSLEFGGMTYNEQFF
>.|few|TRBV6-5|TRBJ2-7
TGTGCCAGCAGCTTCGACAGGAACGAGCAGTACTTC
CASSFDRNEQYF
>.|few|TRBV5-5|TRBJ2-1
TGTGCCAGCAGCTTTGCGGGGAGCTCCTACAATGAGCAGTTCTTC
CASSFAGSSYNEQFF
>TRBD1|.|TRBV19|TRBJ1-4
TGTGCCAGTAGTCTAAACAGGGGGCGAGATGAAAAACTGTTTTTT
CASSLNRGRDEKLFF
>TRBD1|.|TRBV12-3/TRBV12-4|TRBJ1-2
TGTGCCAGCAGTTTAGGGGGGACAGATGGCTACACCTTC
CASSLGGTDGYTF
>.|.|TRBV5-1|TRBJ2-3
TGCGCCAGCAGCTTGTGGCGGGATTTGTCAGATACGCAGTATTTT
CASSLWRDLSDTQYF
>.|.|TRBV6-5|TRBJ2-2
TGTGCCAGCAGTCCTCGCACCGGGGAGCTGTTTTTT
CASSPRTGELFF
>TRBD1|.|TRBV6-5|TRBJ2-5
TGTGCCAGCAGTTACGAGGGACAGGGAGGGGGAGAGACCCAGTACTTC
CASSYEGQGGGETQYF
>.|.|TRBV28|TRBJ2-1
TGTGCCAGCAATTCCGGTGGTGAGCAGTTCTTC
CASNSGGEQFF
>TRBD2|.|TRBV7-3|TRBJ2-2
TGTGCCAGCAGCCACGGGGGGACCGGGGAGCTGTTTTTT
CASSHGGTGELFF
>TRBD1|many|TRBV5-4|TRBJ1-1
TGTGCCAGCAGCTCCCACCAGACAGGGTCCACTGAAGCTTTCTTT
CASSSHQTGSTEAFF
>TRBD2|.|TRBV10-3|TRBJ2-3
TGTGCCATCGCGTCAAGCGGGGGGGCCGGGGATACGCAGTATTTT
CAIASSGGAGDTQYF
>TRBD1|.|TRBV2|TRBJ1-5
TGTGCCAGCAGGGAGACAGGGGTGAGTCAGCCCCAGCATTTT
CASRETGVSQPQHF
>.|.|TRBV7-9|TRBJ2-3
TGTGCCAGCAGCTTAACAGACCCCGTCAGGGGTAGCGCAGATACGCAGTATTTT
CASSLTDPVRGSADTQYF
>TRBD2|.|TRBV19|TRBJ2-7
TGTGCCAGTAGTCCGAGAGCGGGGGGGCAACGAGAGCAGTACTTC
CASSPRAGGQREQYF
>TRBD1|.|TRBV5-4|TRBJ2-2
TGTGCCAGCAGCTTACAGGGGGCCAACACCGGGGAGCTGTTTTTT
CASSLQGANTGELFF
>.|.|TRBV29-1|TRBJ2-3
TGCACCGTACGAGAGATAACAGATACGCAGTATTTT
CTVREITDTQYF
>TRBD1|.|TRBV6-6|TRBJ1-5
TGTGCCAGCAGGAACCCCGGGACAGGGGGTAATCAGCCCCAGCATTTT
CASRNPGTGGNQPQHF
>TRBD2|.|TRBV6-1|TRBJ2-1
TGTGCCAGCAGTGAAGCCGTGGGACTAGCGGACTCCTACAATGAGCAGTTCTTC
CASSEAVGLADSYNEQFF
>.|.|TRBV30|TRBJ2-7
TGTGCCTGGAGTATTAGCGCAGCCTACGAGCAGTACTTC
CAWSISAAYEQYF
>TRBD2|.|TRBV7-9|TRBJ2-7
TGTGCCAGCAGCCCGTCCGCTAGCGGGGTCCTCAAGTGGTACTTC
CASSPSASGVLKWYF
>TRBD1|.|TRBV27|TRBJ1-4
TGTGCCAGCAGTCGACAGGGCCGGGGTGAAAAACTGTTTTTT
CASSRQGRGEKLFF
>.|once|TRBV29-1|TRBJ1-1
TGCAGGCGCCGGGGGGACCTGAACACTGAAGCTTTCTTT
CRRRGDLNTEAFF
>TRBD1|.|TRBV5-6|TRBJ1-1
TGTGCCAGCAGCTTGGAAGGGGGCGGGAACACTGAAGCTTTCTTT
CASSLEGGGNTEAFF
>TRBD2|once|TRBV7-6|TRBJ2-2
TGTGCCAGCAGCTTGAATAGCGGGGCTCACACCGGGGAGCTGTTTTTT
CASSLNSGAHTGELFF
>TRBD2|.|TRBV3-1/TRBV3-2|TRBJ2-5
TGTGCCAGCAGCTGGACTAGCACGGAGACCCAGTACTTC
CASSWTSTETQYF
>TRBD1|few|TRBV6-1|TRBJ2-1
TGTGCCAGCAGTGAGGACAGGGACTCCTACAATGAGCAGTTCTTC
CASSEDRDSYNEQFF
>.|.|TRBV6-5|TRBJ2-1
TGTGCCAGCAGCCTTTCTAGTATGGGCAATGAGCAGTTCTTC
CASSLSSMGNEQFF
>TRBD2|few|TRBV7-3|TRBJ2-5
TGTGCCAGCAGCTTAAGTGGGACTAGCGGGGGAGAGACCCAGTACTTC
CASSLSGTSGGETQYF
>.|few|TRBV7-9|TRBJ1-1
TGTGCCAGCAGCAAAGGGACATCGAACACTGAAGCTTTCTTT
CASSKGTSNTEAFF
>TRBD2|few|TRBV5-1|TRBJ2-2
TGCGCCAGCAGCCCTGGCGGCCCCGGGACTAGTGTCGCCGGGGAGCTGTTTTTT
CASSPGGPGTSVAGELFF
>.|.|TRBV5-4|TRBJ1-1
TGTGCCAGCAGCTCGGACAGTTCTGAAGCTTTCTTT
CASSSDSSEAFF
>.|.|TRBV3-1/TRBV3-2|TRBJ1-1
TGTGCCAGCAGCCCCCGCGGGTCTAACACTGAAGCTTTCTTT
CASSPRGSNTEAFF
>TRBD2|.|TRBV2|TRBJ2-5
TGTGCCAGCAGTGATAAAGCGGGGGGAGAGACCCAGTACTTC
CASSDKAGGETQYF
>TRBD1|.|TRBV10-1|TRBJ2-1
TGCGCCAGCAGTAGGACAGGGGTGCTGAGTCCTTACAATGAGCAGTTCTTC
CASSRTGVLSPYNEQFF
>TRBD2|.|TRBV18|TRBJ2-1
TGTGCCAGCTCACCCGGGACCGGGGGGTACAATGAGCAGTTCTTC
CASSPGTGGYNEQFF
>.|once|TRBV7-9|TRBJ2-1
TGTGCCAGCAGCCCCCTTATGGGTAGCGGAAAATACAATGAGCAGTTCTTC
CASSPLMGSGKYNEQFF
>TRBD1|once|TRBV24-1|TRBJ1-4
TGTGCCACCAGTGATCTATCACAGGGGGCCACAACTAATGAAAAACTGTTTTTT
CATSDLSQGATTNEKLFF
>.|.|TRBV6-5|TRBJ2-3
TGTGCCAGCAGGGCCTTGGCGGGACGGACAGATACGCAGTATTTT
CASRALAGRTDTQYF
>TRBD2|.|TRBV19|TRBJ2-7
TGTGCCAGTAGTATCTCCGTCAGCGGGAGCGAGCAGTACTTC
CASSISVSGSEQYF
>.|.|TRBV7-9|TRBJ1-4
TGTGCCAGCAGCCAAGACAGGAGCCCAGCAACTAATGAAAAACTGTTTTTT
CASSQDRSPATNEKLFF
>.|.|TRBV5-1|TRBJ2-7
TGCGCCAGCAGTCGGGTGGGCAGGAGCGGCTACGAGCAGTACTTC
CASSRVGRSGYEQYF